The next 27 T cell receptor beta chains were all read from a single sample in a study of cytomegalovirus exposure and HLA in healthy donors. TCRdb's copy holds only in-frame clones and misses some; the assay was immunoSEQ multiplex PCR. The data hold 250,000 to 400,000 clones, with around 90% observed a single time. Source material: PBMCs. The receptor set was obtained from a man aged 25-40 years in good health and CMV-seronegative.

The V call is TRBV5-4, the J call TRBJ1-1; 11 bases map to TRBD1. The V and J ends lost 3 bases and 1 base, in that order; junction bases with no gene match: 11. Looked up from germline, CDR1 is SGHNT and CDR2 is YYREEE (reference sequence). The CDR3 loop spans 18 amino acids. CDR3 protein: CASSSEEDRGQENTEAFF. The CDR3 DNA reads TGTGCCAGCAGCTCAGAAGAGGACAGGGGGCAGGAGAACACTGAAGCTTTCTTT.

The chain is built from TRBV2 and TRBJ2-3; D is possibly TRBD1 (6 bases). Trimming removed 4 bases from V and 1 base from J, with 15 bases in between. The CDR3 covers 16 residues. The germline V gene encodes CDR1 SNHLY and CDR2 FYNNEI. The CDR3 reads CASSGYRAIGTDTQYF. CDR3 coding DNA: TGTGCCAGCAGTGGTTACAGGGCGATTGGCACAGATACGCAGTATTTT.

This chain connects TRBV29-1 to TRBJ2-1, with D possibly matching TRBD2 (6 bases). Germline V lookup: CDR1 SQVTM, CDR2 ANQGSEA. The CDR3 sequence is 14 residues long. V was trimmed by 3 bases and J by 0 bases, leaving 9 bases between them. The CDR3 DNA reads as TGCAGCGTTGAGGAGGGGAGCTCCTACAATGAGCAGTTCTTC. Translating it yields CSVEEGSSYNEQFF.

This chain uses TRBV4-3 with TRBJ1-1, with no clear D. V gave up 0 bases and J gave up 1 base, with 15 bases separating them. The CDR3 has 17 amino acids. CDR1 and CDR2 (germline): LGHNA, YSLEER. CDR3 loop: CASSQEGGGEQNTEAFF. CDR3 in DNA: TGCGCCAGCAGCCAAGAAGGCGGTGGAGAACAGAACACTGAAGCTTTCTTT.

The genes are TRBV6-1 and TRBJ1-5; D is undetermined. Trimming removed 2 bases at V and 6 bases at J, with 20 bases between. This CDR3 comprises 17 residues. Germline V gene data show CDR1 as MNHNS and CDR2 as SASEGT. CDR3 DNA sequence: TGTGCCAGCAGTGAACTTTCGATCAAACCCGGAGGTCAGCCCCAGCATTTT. As protein: CASSELSIKPGGQPQHF.

This clone turned up a few times. The chain has TRBV6-6 and TRBJ1-1, with 7 bases that match TRBD1. The CDR3 is 15 amino acids. Germline CDR1 is MNHNY and CDR2 is SVGAGI (reference sequence). The junction had 8 bases not matched to a gene; V was cut back by 7 bases and J by 0 bases. CDR3 residues: CASTAVRGMNTEAFF. CDR3 nucleotides: TGTGCCAGCACCGCCGTCAGGGGGATGAACACTGAAGCTTTCTTT.

V usage is TRBV9 and J usage is TRBJ2-7, with D uncertain. In germline, CDR1 is SGDLS, CDR2 YYNGEE. V lost 0 bases, J lost 6 bases, and 13 bases lay in between. This CDR3 spans 14 amino acids. In nucleotides, the CDR3 is TGTGCCAGCAGCGTAGCAGGAACCACCCGCGAGCAGTACTTC. This codes for CASSVAGTTREQYF.

The chain recombines TRBV30 with TRBJ1-5, with D uncertain. The CDR3 is made up of 13 amino acids. Trimming took off 5 bases at V and 1 base at J, with 9 bases between the two ends. The V gene's germline CDR1 is GTSNPN and CDR2 SVGIG (reference sequence). The CDR3 coding sequence is TGTGCCTGGGCACCCCAGAGCAATCAGCCCCAGCATTTT. Protein sequence: CAWAPQSNQPQHF.

The V call is TRBV10-1, the J call TRBJ1-1, with a possible D match to TRBD1 (5 bases). The CDR3 runs 15 residues. Trimming took off 5 bases at V and 1 base at J, with 14 bases between the two ends. Looked up from germline, CDR1 is WNHNN and CDR2 is SYGVQD (reference sequence). The CDR3 is CASSNTGKRNTEAFF. The DNA for the CDR3 is TGCGCCAGCAGTAACACAGGCAAGCGGAACACTGAAGCTTTCTTT.

The rearrangement uses TRBV30 and TRBJ1-6, with 10 bases identical to TRBD1. CDR3 length equals 15 residues. Germline V gene sequence: CDR1 GTSNPN, CDR2 SVGIG (reference sequence). V shed 0 bases, J shed 6 bases, and the junction held 2 bases outside the gene matches. CDR3 sequence: CAWSVWDRGNSPLHF. CDR3 in DNA: TGTGCCTGGAGTGTCTGGGACAGGGGTAATTCACCCCTCCACTTT.

The V and J genes are TRBV4-1 and TRBJ1-1, with TRBD1 matching over 9 bases. The CDR3 consists of 15 residues. Looked up from germline, CDR1 is MGHRA and CDR2 is YSYEKL. The junction had 5 bases not matched to a gene; V was cut back by 0 bases and J by 6 bases. CDR3 coding DNA: TGCGCCAGCAGCCAAGAGGGGACAGGGAGGTCTGAAGCTTTCTTT. The encoded protein is CASSQEGTGRSEAFF.

The chain is built from TRBV6-6 and TRBJ2-7; TRBD1 aligns across 10 bases. Germline CDR1 reads MNHNY; CDR2 reads SVGAGI (reference sequence). With 2 bases clipped from V and 12 bases from J, the junction kept 16 bases outside the gene matches. The CDR3 runs to 16 residues. The CDR3 is CASSYGGWGDRGSLYF. The CDR3 DNA follows: TGTGCCAGCAGTTACGGAGGGTGGGGGGACAGGGGCTCTTTGTACTTC.

V and J are TRBV11-2 and TRBJ2-1, with D maybe TRBD2 (6 bases). Germline V lookup: CDR1 SGHAT, CDR2 FQNNGV. V lost 4 bases and J 0 bases, leaving 10 bases between the germline ends. CDR3 length: 15 residues. This CDR3 is CASSSSEISYNEQFF. The CDR3 coding sequence is TGTGCCAGCAGCTCTAGCGAGATCTCCTACAATGAGCAGTTCTTC.

The CDR3 is CASRSTGGNSNQPQHF. DNA for the CDR3: TGTGCCAGCAGGTCAACAGGGGGGAATAGCAATCAGCCCCAGCATTTT. This chain joins TRBV6-6 and TRBJ1-5, with 8 nucleotides matching TRBD1. This CDR3 has 16 amino acids. Trimming took 6 bases from V and 0 from J; bases not matched to a gene: 7. Germline values: CDR1 MNHNY, CDR2 SVGAGI (reference sequence).

In its sample, this clone was seen a few times. The chain employs TRBV7-9 and TRBJ2-7; TRBD1 matches 9 bases. Unmatched junction bases numbered 6, after V lost 2 bases and J lost 4 bases. Germline-derived CDR1 and CDR2 are SEHNR and FQNEAQ (reference sequence). The CDR3 is made up of 15 amino acids. This CDR3 is CASSLPQGALYEQYF. In DNA, the CDR3 is TGTGCCAGCAGCTTACCACAGGGGGCACTATACGAGCAGTACTTC.

The V and J genes are TRBV30 and TRBJ2-5; TRBD1 might be the D (6 bases). Germline V gives CDR1 GTSNPN, CDR2 SVGIG (reference sequence). Trimming removed 1 base at V and 7 bases at J, with 19 bases between. The CDR3 spans 15 residues. The CDR3 reads CAWSETGTYRRTQYF. CDR3 sequence (DNA): TGTGCCTGGAGTGAAACCGGGACATACCGCCGGACCCAGTACTTC.

CDR3 DNA sequence: TGTGCTAGTGGTTTGGCAGAACAGGATAACAATGAGCAGTTCTTC. It codes for CASGLAEQDNNEQFF. J is TRBJ2-1 and V is TRBV12-5; D perhaps matches TRBD1 (5 bases). The V end was cut by 1 base, the J end by 5 bases, with 12 bases between. The germline CDR1 and CDR2 sequences are LGHNT and FRNRAP. CDR3 size: 15 residues. The entire variable domain, with the rest obtained from reference TRBV12-5 and TRBJ2-1, is as follows: DARVTQTPRHKVTEMGQEVTMRCQPILGHNTVFWYRQTMMQGLELLAYFRNRAPLDDSGMPKDRFSAEMPDATLATLKIQPSEPRDSAVYFCASGLAEQDNNEQFFGPGTRLTVL.

The V and J genes are TRBV2 and TRBJ2-1; D gene ambiguous. Germline CDR1 reads SNHLY; CDR2 reads FYNNEI. The CDR3 sequence is 14 residues long. V lost 2 bases and J 6 bases, leaving 11 bases between the germline ends. The CDR3 sequence: CASSELNLGNEQFF. Written as DNA, the CDR3 is TGTGCCAGCAGTGAACTCAACCTAGGCAATGAGCAGTTCTTC.

J is TRBJ1-1 and V is TRBV2, with D possibly matching TRBD1 (6 bases). The ends were cut back, 2 bases at V and 3 bases at J, with 10 bases in the middle. The CDR3 is 14 amino acids. Germline CDR1 is SNHLY and CDR2 is FYNNEI. CDR3 sequence (DNA): TGTGCCAGCAGTGAATACAGGGTTGACACTGAAGCTTTCTTT. It translates to CASSEYRVDTEAFF.

V is TRBV5-6 and J is TRBJ2-2, with TRBD2 as a possible D gene (6 bases). V lost 5 bases to trimming and J lost 5 bases, with 19 bases between them. Germline V gene data show CDR1 as SGHDT and CDR2 as YYEEEE. The CDR3 contains 16 residues. The CDR3 here is CASSPGRRAGTGELFF. CDR3 DNA sequence: TGTGCCAGCAGTCCCGGCCGCCGCGCGGGGACCGGGGAGCTGTTTTTT.

Only one count was recorded for this clone. The chain has TRBV5-1 and TRBJ2-5, with 10 nucleotides matching TRBD1. Germline V gene sequence: CDR1 SGHRS, CDR2 YFSETQ. J gave up 4 bases and V 0 bases, and 6 bases lay outside the gene matches. The CDR3 totals 16 residues. CDR3 DNA sequence: TGCGCCAGCAGCTTGGGGGACAGGGGAGGACGAGAGACCCAGTACTTC. Translated, it gives CASSLGDRGGRETQYF.

The CDR3 nucleotides read TGTGCCAGCTCACCCTCCAGCACTGAAGCTTTCTTT. Translating gives CASSPSSTEAFF. The rearrangement uses TRBV18 and TRBJ1-1; D is ambiguous. The CDR3 has 12 amino acids. The V end was cut by 3 bases, the J end by 4 bases, with 6 bases between. Germline loops: CDR1 KGHSH, CDR2 LQKENI.

The genes are TRBV10-3 and TRBJ2-7; 12 nucleotides agree with TRBD1. The CDR3 has 17 amino acids. Per the germline V gene, CDR1 is ENHRY and CDR2 is SYGVKD. Germline trimming cut 0 bases from V and 7 bases from J; bases unmatched to any gene: 10. The CDR3 DNA follows: TGTGCCATCAGTGAGTCAGGGACAGGGGGCGCCGGGGAGGAGCAGTACTTC. Residues: CAISESGTGGAGEEQYF.

The V gene is TRBV7-9, the J gene TRBJ2-2, with TRBD1 identical over 8 bases. The CDR3 extends over 15 amino acids. J gave up 4 bases and V 5 bases, and 6 bases lay outside the gene matches. Germline assignment: CDR1 SEHNR and CDR2 FQNEAQ (reference sequence). As DNA, the CDR3 is TGTGCCAGCAGCCTCAGGGGGCTCGCCACCGGGGAGCTGTTTTTT. Translation: CASSLRGLATGELFF.

In nucleotides, the CDR3 is TGTGCCAGCAGCCCCATCCTTCGGACAGGGGGCTCTGGGGCCAACGTCCTGACTTTC. Protein sequence: CASSPILRTGGSGANVLTF. This chain uses TRBV7-9 with TRBJ2-6, with 10 bases identical to TRBD1. The J segment lost 0 bases and the V segment lost 5 bases, leaving 10 bases of the junction unmatched. This CDR3 spans 19 amino acids. The germline V gene encodes CDR1 SEHNR and CDR2 FQNEAQ (reference sequence).

This clone appeared a single time. The chain combines TRBV28 with TRBJ1-1; D remains ambiguous. The germline V and J ends were trimmed by 5 bases and 0 bases, with 19 bases remaining between them. The CDR3 is 17 residues long. CDR1 and CDR2 (germline): MDHEN, SYDVKM. This chain's CDR3 is CASSPQLPDSMNTEAFF. CDR3 nucleotide sequence: TGTGCCAGCAGTCCCCAGCTCCCGGACTCAATGAACACTGAAGCTTTCTTT.

The rearrangement uses TRBV6-1 and TRBJ1-5, with D possibly matching TRBD1 (5 bases). Per germline, CDR1 MNHNS and CDR2 SASEGT. Trimming left V 1 base short and J 0 bases short, with 10 bases between. This CDR3 is built from 16 residues. The CDR3 sequence is CASSEDSTVSNQPQHF. CDR3 DNA sequence: TGTGCCAGCAGTGAAGATTCGACAGTTAGCAATCAGCCCCAGCATTTT.